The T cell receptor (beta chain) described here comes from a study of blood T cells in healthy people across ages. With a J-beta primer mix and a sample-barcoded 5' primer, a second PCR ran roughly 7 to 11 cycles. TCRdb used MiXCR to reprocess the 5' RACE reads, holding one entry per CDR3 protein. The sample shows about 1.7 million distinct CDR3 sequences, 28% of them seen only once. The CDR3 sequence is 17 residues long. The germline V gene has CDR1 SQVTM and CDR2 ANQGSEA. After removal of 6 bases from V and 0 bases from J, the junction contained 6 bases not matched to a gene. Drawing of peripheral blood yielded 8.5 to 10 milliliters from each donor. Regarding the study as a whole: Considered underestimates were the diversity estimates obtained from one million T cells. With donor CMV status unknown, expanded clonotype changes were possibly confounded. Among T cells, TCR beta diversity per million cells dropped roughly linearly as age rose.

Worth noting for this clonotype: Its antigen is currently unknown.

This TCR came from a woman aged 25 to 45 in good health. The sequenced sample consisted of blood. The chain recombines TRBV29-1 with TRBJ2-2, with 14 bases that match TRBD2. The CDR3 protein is CSVRGTSGGSNTGELFF. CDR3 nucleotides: TGCAGCGTCCGGGGGACTAGCGGGGGTTCGAACACCGGGGAGCTGTTTTTT.